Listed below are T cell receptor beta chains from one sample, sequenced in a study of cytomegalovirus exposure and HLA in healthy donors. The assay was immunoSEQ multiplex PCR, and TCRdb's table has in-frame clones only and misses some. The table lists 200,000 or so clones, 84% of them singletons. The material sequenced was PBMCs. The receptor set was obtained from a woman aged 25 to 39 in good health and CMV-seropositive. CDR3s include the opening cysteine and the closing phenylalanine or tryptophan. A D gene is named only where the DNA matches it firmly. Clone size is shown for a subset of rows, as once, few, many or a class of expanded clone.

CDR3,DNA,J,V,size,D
CSVYNRGVEQYF,TGCAGCGTCTACAACAGGGGAGTCGAGCAGTACTTC,TRBJ2-7,TRBV29-1,NA,TRBD1
CASTSVTRDSGNTIYF,TGTGCCAGCACCAGCGTAACCCGGGACTCTGGAAACACCATATATTTT,TRBJ1-3,TRBV4-2,NA,NA
CASRALADTQYF,TGTGCCAGCAGGGCCCTAGCAGATACGCAGTATTTT,TRBJ2-3,TRBV2,NA,NA
CASSPGGYTEAFF,TGTGCCAGCAGTCCAGGGGGATACACTGAAGCTTTCTTT,TRBJ1-1,TRBV6-5,NA,TRBD1
CASSLARGQPDTQYF,TGCGCCAGCAGCTTGGCGAGGGGACAGCCAGATACGCAGTATTTT,TRBJ2-3,TRBV5-1,once,TRBD1
CASSLGAGRGNEQFF,TGCGCCAGCAGCTTGGGGGCAGGGAGGGGCAATGAGCAGTTCTTC,TRBJ2-1,TRBV5-1,NA,TRBD2
CRAGRGGYTF,TGCAGAGCCGGTCGGGGTGGCTACACCTTC,TRBJ1-2,TRBV20-1,NA,NA
CASSFTGDGTEAFF,TGCGCCAGCAGCTTCACAGGGGATGGAACTGAAGCTTTCTTT,TRBJ1-1,TRBV10-1,few,TRBD1
CASSQGQDYGYTF,TGCGCCAGCAGCCAGGGACAGGACTATGGCTACACCTTC,TRBJ1-2,TRBV4-1,NA,TRBD1
CASSASLRGNQPQHF,TGTGCCAGCAGCGCCTCCCTGAGGGGCAATCAGCCCCAGCATTTT,TRBJ1-5,TRBV5-6,NA,NA
CASSVGLPVTGELFF,TGTGCCAGCAGCGTAGGTCTTCCCGTTACCGGGGAGCTGTTTTTT,TRBJ2-2,TRBV9,NA,NA
CASSPGAFSERITDTQYF,TGTGCCAGCAGCCCCGGTGCTTTTAGCGAGCGGATCACAGATACGCAGTATTTT,TRBJ2-3,TRBV11-2,NA,NA
CASSIDRGNEQFF,TGTGCCAGTAGTATAGATAGAGGAAATGAGCAGTTCTTC,TRBJ2-1,TRBV19,NA,NA
CASSATSDAGELFF,TGCGCCAGCAGCGCCACTAGCGATGCCGGGGAGCTGTTTTTT,TRBJ2-2,TRBV5-1,few,TRBD2
CASSVTSGRNEQFF,TGTGCCAGCAGCGTCACTAGCGGGAGAAATGAGCAGTTCTTC,TRBJ2-1,TRBV9,NA,TRBD2
CASSYSGTGTGNTIYF,TGTGCCAGCAGTTACTCGGGGACAGGGACTGGAAACACCATATATTTT,TRBJ1-3,TRBV6-5,once,TRBD1
CASSLLGAAQPQHF,TGTGCCAGCAGCTTACTTGGAGCGGCTCAGCCCCAGCATTTT,TRBJ1-5,TRBV7-2,NA,NA
CASSTLGGESEQFF,TGTGCCAGCAGCACGCTGGGCGGGGAGAGTGAGCAGTTCTTC,TRBJ2-1,TRBV7-2,NA,NA
CASSFELRDTEAFF,TGTGCCAGCAGCTTTGAGTTGAGGGACACTGAAGCTTTCTTT,TRBJ1-1,TRBV7-8,NA,NA
CASSLIAGNINEQFF,TGTGCCAGCAGCTTGATAGCGGGAAATATAAATGAGCAGTTCTTC,TRBJ2-1,TRBV5-6,NA,TRBD2
CASSPARGYTF,TGTGCCAGCAGCCCCGCTAGGGGCTACACCTTC,TRBJ1-2,TRBV6-6,NA,NA
CASSLVQGAGDTQYF,TGTGCCAGCAGCTTAGTACAGGGGGCAGGGGATACGCAGTATTTT,TRBJ2-3,TRBV7-9,NA,TRBD1
CASSWGQGGLAFF,TGTGCCAGCAGCTGGGGACAGGGCGGATTGGCTTTCTTT,TRBJ1-1,TRBV5-4,NA,TRBD1
CASSLRRAGVEFF,TGTGCCAGCAGCTTGAGGCGAGCGGGAGTTGAGTTCTTC,TRBJ2-1,TRBV5-6,NA,TRBD2
CASSQALQVGQPQHF,TGCGCCAGCAGCCAGGCGTTACAGGTGGGACAGCCCCAGCATTTT,TRBJ1-5,TRBV4-1,once,NA
CSGAGMTEAFF,TGCAGTGGAGCAGGGATGACTGAAGCTTTCTTT,TRBJ1-1,TRBV20-1,few,NA
CSVTDGLGYGYTF,TGCAGCGTAACAGATGGTTTGGGCTATGGCTACACCTTC,TRBJ1-2,TRBV29-1,NA,NA
CASSYSNRGITEAFF,TGTGCCAGCAGTTACTCTAACAGGGGTATCACTGAAGCTTTCTTT,TRBJ1-1,TRBV6-5,NA,TRBD1
CASSRLVASGRIYDEQFF,TGTGCCAGCAGCCGCTTAGTAGCGAGCGGGAGAATCTACGATGAGCAGTTCTTC,TRBJ2-1,TRBV11-2,NA,TRBD2
CASSLGIFLSASGSTDTQYF,TGTGCCAGCAGCTTGGGAATCTTTTTGTCGGCTAGCGGGAGCACAGATACGCAGTATTTT,TRBJ2-3,TRBV5-4,NA,TRBD2
CASSASNEAFF,TGTGCCAGCAGTGCCTCTAATGAAGCTTTCTTT,TRBJ1-1,TRBV6-1,NA,NA
CASSSGVLGGVEQYF,TGTGCCAGCAGCTCGGGGGTCCTGGGTGGCGTCGAGCAGTACTTC,TRBJ2-7,TRBV7-8,once,NA
CASSFLVTDTQYF,TGTGCCAGCAGCTTCCTAGTCACAGATACGCAGTATTTT,TRBJ2-3,TRBV7-9,NA,NA
CASSLSRRRNTEAFF,TGTGCCAGCAGTTTATCCAGGAGGAGGAACACTGAAGCTTTCTTT,TRBJ1-1,TRBV28,NA,NA
CASTSGAGGPGDTQYF,TGTGCCAGCACCTCCGGAGCGGGAGGGCCTGGAGATACGCAGTATTTT,TRBJ2-3,TRBV7-6,NA,TRBD2
CASSGLTYNEQFF,TGTGCCAGCTCCGGACTGACCTACAATGAGCAGTTCTTC,TRBJ2-1,TRBV18,many,NA